This passage covers 29 T cell receptor beta chains from one sample sequenced in a study of CD8+ T cells in alopecia areata. Investigators isolated RNA and reverse transcribed it into cDNA to act as the sequencing template. Some clones are missing from TCRdb's copy, which holds only in-frame ones; the method was immunoSEQ multiplex PCR. The sample gives hundreds of thousands of clones, just over 65% of which show up once; 0.95% to 1.5% is in the top ten. Treatment defined: oral pan-JAK inhibitor, 5-10 mg twice daily. The source material was CD4+ T cells sorted from blood, sampled at approximately week 42, from a patient treated with tofacitinib. Receptors were obtained from a human donor with alopecia areata.

This rearrangement joins TRBV30 to TRBJ1-6; D is uncertain. The V end was cut by 3 bases, the J end by 10 bases, with 16 bases between. Germline lookup yields CDR1 GTSNPN and CDR2 SVGIG (reference sequence). The CDR3 loop spans 14 amino acids. The CDR3 sequence is CAWRFDGMASPLHF. The DNA for the CDR3 is TGTGCCTGGAGATTCGACGGTATGGCGTCACCCCTCCACTTT.

V gene TRBV2 combines with J gene TRBJ2-7, with 7 bases fitting TRBD1. The germline V gene encodes CDR1 SNHLY and CDR2 FYNNEI. This CDR3 has 13 amino acids. The V and J ends lost 7 bases and 3 bases, in that order; junction bases with no gene match: 6. CDR3 sequence (DNA): TGTGCCAGCAAGGTACAGGGGAGCTACGAGCAGTACTTC. It codes for CASKVQGSYEQYF.

The V and J genes are TRBV7-8 and TRBJ2-7; TRBD1 is a possible D gene (6 bases). This CDR3 has 14 residues. V lost 1 base, J lost 0 bases, and 7 bases lay in between. Germline assignment: CDR1 SGHVS and CDR2 FQNEAQ. CDR3 bases: TGTGCCAGCAGCTTAGAGGACAGCTCCTACGAGCAGTACTTC. Protein: CASSLEDSSYEQYF.

The chain links TRBV11-2 to TRBJ2-1; D might be TRBD1 (6 bases). Trimming took 3 bases from V and 5 from J, leaving 11 bases between them. Per germline, CDR1 SGHAT and CDR2 FQNNGV. This CDR3 comprises 14 residues. The CDR3 nucleotides read TGTGCCAGCAGCTTGTATGGGACACACAATGAGCAGTTCTTC. It codes for CASSLYGTHNEQFF.

This clone was recorded a few times. The chain links TRBV29-1 to TRBJ2-3, with 7 bases aligning to TRBD1. The germline V gene has CDR1 SQVTM and CDR2 ANQGSEA. The CDR3 totals 13 residues. Losses at the gene ends were 7 bases for V and 3 bases for J; bases not matched to a gene: 7. The CDR3 region is CSAIDRVTDTQYF. CDR3 in DNA: TGCAGCGCCATCGACAGGGTGACAGATACGCAGTATTTT.

This clone has more than one count but fewer than ten. The genes are TRBV12-5 and TRBJ2-7; D remains unclear. Germline assignment: CDR1 LGHNT and CDR2 FRNRAP. Between the trimmed V and J ends, which lost 5 bases and 4 bases, there was a span of 6 bases. The CDR3 covers 11 residues. The CDR3 DNA reads as TGTGCTAGTGGTGGGGAATACGAGCAGTACTTC. Translated, it gives CASGGEYEQYF.

The chain carries TRBV29-1 and TRBJ1-5, with 9 bases lining up with TRBD1. Germline V gives CDR1 SQVTM, CDR2 ANQGSEA. Germline trimming cut 4 bases from V and 4 bases from J; bases unmatched to any gene: 2. The CDR3 contains 13 residues. DNA of the CDR3: TGCAGCGTTGGGGGGACAGGGAATCAGCCCCAGCATTTT. This translates into CSVGGTGNQPQHF.

The chain has TRBV29-1 and TRBJ1-1; TRBD1 is a possible D gene (6 bases). Germline CDR1 and CDR2: SQVTM and ANQGSEA. This CDR3 is built from 10 residues. V lost 4 bases, J lost 13 bases, and 13 bases lay in between. CDR3 DNA: TGCAGCGTTGTAGACAGGAGGATTTTCTTT. Amino acids: CSVVDRRIFF.

The chain uses TRBV7-2 and TRBJ1-6; 7 bases agree with TRBD1. V shed 5 bases, J shed 9 bases, and the junction held 7 bases outside the gene matches. Germline V lookup: CDR1 SGHTA, CDR2 FQGNSA. This CDR3 has 14 amino acids. The DNA for the CDR3 is TGTGCCAGCAGCACCCCAGGGGGTCTTTCACCCCTCCACTTT. Protein: CASSTPGGLSPLHF.

This chain connects TRBV2 to TRBJ1-2; no reliable D call. The CDR3 sequence is 11 residues long. The germline V gene has CDR1 SNHLY and CDR2 FYNNEI. V was pared by 9 bases and J by 8 bases, with 13 bases between. In DNA, the CDR3 is TGTGCCAGTGGAGCTCGTATCGGCTACACCTTC. Amino acid sequence: CASGARIGYTF.

The sample holds a few counts of this clone. The V gene is TRBV4-3, the J gene TRBJ1-5; D unresolved. Trimming cost V 3 bases and J 6 bases, with 9 bases left between them. CDR1 is LGHNA and CDR2 is YSLEER in the germline V gene. CDR3 size: 13 residues. CDR3 nucleotides: TGCGCCAGCAGCCAGGATGGGATTCAGCCCCAGCATTTT. Protein: CASSQDGIQPQHF.

The rearrangement links TRBV19 to TRBJ2-3; no reliable D call. This CDR3 comprises 12 residues. CDR1 and CDR2 (germline): LNHDA, SQIVND (reference sequence). V lost 3 bases and J 5 bases, leaving 6 bases between the germline ends. CDR3 in DNA: TGTGCCAGTAGTATTTGGGGAGATACGCAGTATTTT. Translated: CASSIWGDTQYF.

CDR3 amino acids: CSVSGGTQYF. The CDR3 bases are TGCAGCGTGAGCGGAGGTACGCAGTATTTT. The J gene is TRBJ2-3, the V gene TRBV29-1; D is possibly TRBD2 (5 bases). The V and J ends lost 6 bases and 8 bases respectively, with 9 bases between them. Germline-derived CDR1 and CDR2 are SQVTM and ANQGSEA. The CDR3 contains 10 residues.

This clone was observed a few times. The chain is built from TRBV11-2 and TRBJ2-2; D possibly uses TRBD1 or TRBD2 (6 bases each). The CDR3 length is 13 residues. Trimming removed 3 bases at V and 6 bases at J, with 8 bases between. The germline gives CDR1 SGHAT, CDR2 FQNNGV. The CDR3 nucleotides read TGTGCCAGCAGCTTCGGGGGCGCCGGGGAGCTGTTTTTT. Protein product: CASSFGGAGELFF.

The chain carries TRBV2 and TRBJ2-5; maybe TRBD2 (6 bases). CDR1 SNHLY and CDR2 FYNNEI come from the germline V gene. The ends were cut back, 6 bases at V and 5 bases at J, with 16 bases in the middle. The CDR3 loop spans 14 amino acids. The DNA of the CDR3 is TGTGCCAGCAGGGAGGGGTCAAAAGTGGAGACCCAGTACTTC. It yields the protein CASREGSKVETQYF.

This clone was picked up a small number of times. The chain recombines TRBV10-3 with TRBJ2-1; TRBD2 might be the D (7 bases). Trimming left V 2 bases short and J 10 bases short, with 15 bases between. Germline CDR1 and CDR2: ENHRY and SYGVKD. CDR3 length: 14 amino acids. In DNA form, the CDR3 reads TGTGCCATCAGTGAGGGGGGGGCACAAATGGAGCAGTTCTTC. Its translation: CAISEGGAQMEQFF.

This clone was seen only a few times. This chain links TRBV2 with TRBJ2-2; TRBD2 aligns across 7 bases. Looked up from germline, CDR1 is SNHLY and CDR2 is FYNNEI. V lost 4 bases and J lost 3; bases outside the gene matches: 2. The CDR3 contains 14 residues. The CDR3 nucleotides are TGTGCCAGCAGTGTGCTAGCGGACACCGGGGAGCTGTTTTTT. The encoded protein is CASSVLADTGELFF.

The rearrangement uses TRBV30 and TRBJ1-5; D is possibly TRBD1 (6 bases). The germline V and J ends were trimmed by 3 bases and 2 bases, with 11 bases remaining between them. The germline CDR1 and CDR2 sequences are GTSNPN and SVGIG (reference sequence). The CDR3 has 14 amino acids. CDR3 protein: CAWSQGMRNQPQHF. The CDR3 DNA is TGTGCCTGGAGCCAGGGGATGCGCAATCAGCCCCAGCATTTT.

The J gene is TRBJ1-2, the V gene TRBV4-3; D not certain. V lost 0 bases to trimming and J lost 7 bases, with 18 bases between them. Germline assignment: CDR1 LGHNA and CDR2 YSLEER. The CDR3 is 16 residues long. CDR3 residues: CASSQDPGRTAIGYTF. CDR3 sequence (DNA): TGCGCCAGCAGCCAAGATCCGGGCAGGACCGCAATTGGCTACACCTTC.

The genes are TRBV4-2 and TRBJ2-5; 7 bases are shared with TRBD2. This CDR3 region has 14 residues. Trimming took 1 base from V and 5 from J; bases not matched to a gene: 4. Germline V gene data show CDR1 as LGHNA and CDR2 as YNFKEQ. CDR3 residues: CASSQVAGAETQYF. In nucleotides, the CDR3 is TGTGCCAGCAGCCAAGTGGCGGGAGCGGAGACCCAGTACTTC.

This sequence joins TRBV7-2 and TRBJ2-7, with D perhaps matching TRBD2 (6 bases). V gave up 2 bases and J gave up 7 bases, with 21 bases separating them. Germline CDR1 SGHTA, CDR2 FQGNSA. The CDR3 length is 16 residues. Written as DNA, the CDR3 is TGTGCCAGCAGCTTATATGTCGGGCGGGGTATGGTGGAGCAGTACTTC. This sequence encodes CASSLYVGRGMVEQYF.

This clone was recorded at least ten times. The chain joins TRBV7-2 to TRBJ1-6, with 7 bases matching TRBD1. Unmatched junction bases numbered 4, after V lost 4 bases and J lost 7 bases. Germline V gene sequence: CDR1 SGHTA, CDR2 FQGNSA. The CDR3 has 14 amino acids. CDR3 sequence reads: CASSWTGSNSPLHF. Here the CDR3 DNA reads TGTGCCAGCAGCTGGACAGGCAGCAATTCACCCCTCCACTTT.

This clone was detected only a few times. The V call is TRBV9, the J call TRBJ2-1, with D tentatively TRBD1 or TRBD2 (6 bases each). Looked up from germline, CDR1 is SGDLS and CDR2 is YYNGEE. The CDR3 runs 15 residues. V was trimmed by 4 bases and J by 9 bases, leaving 20 bases between them. CDR3 amino acids: CASSRTGGGVAEQFF. The CDR3 DNA reads TGTGCCAGCAGCCGTACTGGGGGCGGGGTAGCTGAGCAGTTCTTC.

A few counts support this clone. The chain is built from TRBV9 and TRBJ2-7; the D gene is possibly TRBD1 (5 bases). CDR3 length: 14 residues. Germline V CDR1 and CDR2: SGDLS, YYNGEE. The V gene lost 0 bases and the J gene lost 3 bases, with 10 bases spanning the gap. The CDR3 protein is CASSVAWGFYEQYF. In nucleotides, the CDR3 is TGTGCCAGCAGCGTAGCGTGGGGCTTCTACGAGCAGTACTTC.

The chain carries TRBV30 and TRBJ1-1, with a possible D match to TRBD1 (6 bases). Trimming took 3 bases from V and 1 from J, leaving 12 bases between them. The CDR3 contains 14 residues. Per germline, CDR1 GTSNPN and CDR2 SVGIG (reference sequence). CDR3 in DNA: TGTGCCTGGAGCGACCGGGACAAGAACACTGAAGCTTTCTTT. Amino acids: CAWSDRDKNTEAFF.

This chain joins TRBV27 and TRBJ1-1; TRBD1 agrees at 7 bases. The germline V gene has CDR1 MNHEY and CDR2 SMNVEV (reference sequence). The J segment lost 3 bases and the V segment lost 4 bases, leaving 8 bases of the junction unmatched. This CDR3 is built from 15 residues. CDR3 sequence (DNA): TGTGCCAGCAGTTCCCTGACAGGGATGGACACTGAAGCTTTCTTT. Translation: CASSSLTGMDTEAFF.

The chain couples TRBV11-2 to TRBJ2-3; 8 bases match TRBD2. CDR1 SGHAT and CDR2 FQNNGV come from the germline V gene. This CDR3 is built from 18 residues. Losses at the gene ends were 5 bases for V and 2 bases for J; bases not matched to a gene: 15. The DNA of the CDR3 is TGTGCCAGCAGCGCCCGGGTGTTGGTAGCGGGGTACACAGATACGCAGTATTTT. Its translation: CASSARVLVAGYTDTQYF.

In this sample, this clone turned up many times. The chain is built from TRBV4-2 and TRBJ2-1; a weak D match, TRBD2 (7 bases). The V and J ends lost 5 bases and 6 bases respectively, with 14 bases between them. Germline CDR1 reads LGHNA; CDR2 reads YNFKEQ. The CDR3 is 14 amino acids. CDR3 in amino acids: CASSSRGASNEQFF. The CDR3 coding sequence is TGTGCCAGCAGCAGCCGGGGGGCGAGCAATGAGCAGTTCTTC.

The V gene is TRBV5-1, the J gene TRBJ2-7; D might be TRBD1 (6 bases). The length of the CDR3 is 17 residues. Between the trimmed V and J ends, which lost 3 bases and 11 bases, there was a span of 30 bases. CDR1 is SGHRS and CDR2 is YFSETQ in the germline V gene. The CDR3 spells CASSSRGQSSTLGDEYF. In DNA form, the CDR3 reads TGCGCCAGCAGCTCTAGAGGACAGTCGAGTACTTTAGGAGACGAGTACTTC.